This entry features one TCR beta chain sequence. No antigen is known for it. This record belongs to a study of monozygotic twins with inflammatory bowel disease (dated by TCRdb to the late 2010s). About the study as a whole: In total, approximately 30 monozygotic twin pairs made up the full study: 19 Danish pairs, all IBD-discordant, plus nine German pairs, of which four were IBD-concordant and five were IBD-discordant. Each individual had, on average, about 151 000 unique TCRalpha sequences and 181 000 unique TCRbeta sequences available for analysis. Disease-associated traits were sought mainly through comparisons between IBD patients and their genetically identical healthy co-twins within discordant pairs. General study outcomes and caveats: TCRbeta repertoire diversity, by inverse Simpson index, was decreased in IBD patients compared with their healthy co-twins. Fewer clonotypes were shared with other individuals by IBD patients than by healthy twins, most markedly in patients showing signs of disease activity. Concordant and discordant twins showed no difference in repertoire similarity, possibly because of limited statistical power. Distinction between different T cell subtypes could not be achieved in the analysis. Because patients were on differing immunosuppressive treatments, the repertoires may have picked up extra background noise and inter-individual variability. The results gave no support for a single strong signal or clonotype linked to IBD.

The CDR3 has 15 amino acids, counting the end cysteine and phenylalanine. The DNA is unrecorded. The germline V gene (reference sequence) yields SGHNT for CDR1 and YYREEE for CDR2. Library prep was done by 5' RACE. The input for every TCR library was roughly 4,000 ng of total RNA. For each sample, cDNA was synthesized in eight separate reactions using SMARTScribe reverse transcriptase. Unique molecular identifiers containing a 6-nucleotide sample barcode were introduced through template switching during cDNA synthesis. TCRalpha and TCRbeta cDNA was amplified in two nested PCRs of roughly 16 and 10 cycles, and bead purification was carried out after each PCR. Before amplification, the cDNA was treated with uracil DNA-glycosylase and purified using the QIAquick PCR purification kit. The second PCR added Illumina TruSeq-compatible adapters along with sample-specific barcodes. Library quality and concentration were assessed using TapeStation and Qubit, and approximately 5 ng of each library was pooled. Sequencing of pooled libraries was carried out on an Illumina HiSeq2500 single-index Rapid Run using 2 x 100 bp reads and custom sequencing primers. The study's own analysis went as follows. UMI-based consensus assembly with MiGEC version 1.2.6 was used to correct PCR and sequencing errors. V(D)J alignment, clonotype assembly and CDR3 extraction were performed with MiXCR version 2.1.1. To normalise gene usage, clonotype sharing and MAIT/NKT TCR abundance, the analysis used the top 1000, 10 000 and 20 000 clonotypes per sample. Diversity was computed as the inverse Simpson index with the vegan R package after downsampling to 27 000 UMIs. Paired Mann-Whitney U tests were applied to discordant twin pairs, and Benjamini-Hochberg correction was used for multiple testing. The reads went through TCRdb reprocessing, and each CDR3 protein sequence gets one entry with no DNA. For this entry, the V and J calls and clone size follow TCRdb and not the study's own pipeline. The table for this sample lists approximately 400,000 distinct CDR3 sequences. About 2.3% of the sample is taken by the ten largest.

From each donor, a roughly 2.7 ml peripheral blood sample was collected into PAXgene tubes and kept at -80 degrees C. Total RNA was isolated from whole blood with the PAXgene blood miRNA kit on an automated QIAcube, without T cell sorting. Peripheral blood from monozygotic twin pairs who were concordant or discordant for inflammatory bowel disease underwent deep TCRalpha and TCRbeta repertoire profiling using unique molecular barcoding. For every twin pair, smoking habits were documented, and each individual was categorised as a current, former or never smoker. Sequencing was done on a sample of blood. The chain is encoded by TRBV5-4 joined to TRBJ2-5; absent DNA, TCRdb's TRBD1 call cannot be checked. The sequence was collected from a human donor with ulcerative colitis or Crohn's disease, or a healthy co-twin of an affected twin (not recorded which). CDR3 region: CASSFEGTGQGTQYF.